These 25 T cell receptor beta chains were sequenced from one sample in a study of follicular helper T cells after annual influenza vaccination. TCRdb's copy holds only in-frame clones and misses some; the assay was immunoSEQ multiplex PCR. Of 800 to 1,000 clones detected, about 80% appear once; the ten largest clones hold around 3.9%. Time point noted: 2015-2016 season, pre-vaccination. The input for sequencing was CXCR5+ CD38+ circulating T follicular helper cells from blood, taken on the day of influenza vaccination. Subset specified: circulating Tfh, non-naive CD4+CXCR5+PD-1+ (ICOS+CD38+ or ICOS-CD38-). The source is an adult who received the influenza vaccine.

The chain's CDR3 is CARSRGRISGNTIYF. For the CDR3, the DNA is TGTGCCAGAAGCCGGGGACGGATCTCTGGAAACACCATATATTTT. This chain uses TRBV5-3 with TRBJ1-3; a weak D match, TRBD1 (5 bases). TRBV5-3 is placed among ORFs of uncertain function. The ends were cut back, 4 bases at V and 0 bases at J, with 11 bases in the middle. CDR3 length equals 15 residues.

The chain couples TRBV11-2 to TRBJ2-1, with unresolved D. Germline V CDR1 and CDR2: SGHAT, FQNNGV. Trimming shortened V by 2 bases and J by 0 bases, and 11 bases separated the two germline ends. The CDR3 is 16 amino acids. Here the CDR3 reads CASSLITSNSYNEQFF. CDR3 DNA: TGTGCCAGCAGCTTAATCACCAGTAACTCCTACAATGAGCAGTTCTTC.

The CDR3 is CASSFAGQGERGQYF. DNA for the CDR3: TGTGCCAGCAGCTTCGCGGGACAGGGGGAAAGGGGGCAGTACTTC. The V and J genes are TRBV7-2 and TRBJ2-7; 11 bases fit TRBD1. Losses at the gene ends were 3 bases for V and 9 bases for J; bases not matched to a gene: 10. The CDR3 is 15 amino acids. Per the germline V gene, CDR1 is SGHTA and CDR2 is FQGNSA.

The chain employs TRBV4-2 and TRBJ2-5; TRBD1 agrees at 8 bases. The CDR3 spans 15 residues. Germline CDR1 LGHNA, CDR2 YNFKEQ. The junction had 6 bases not matched to a gene; V was cut back by 1 base and J by 5 bases. The CDR3 protein is CASSQAIQGAETQYF. CDR3 DNA sequence: TGTGCCAGCAGCCAAGCAATTCAGGGGGCGGAGACCCAGTACTTC.

The rearrangement uses TRBV7-2 and TRBJ2-1, with D possibly TRBD1 on 6 matching bases. Germline CDR1 is SGHTA and CDR2 is FQGNSA. Trimming pared 5 bases from V and 0 bases from J, leaving 11 bases between. This CDR3 is built from 15 residues. CDR3 nucleotide sequence: TGTGCCAGCAGCCCTTACAGGGCCTCCTACAATGAGCAGTTCTTC. Amino acids: CASSPYRASYNEQFF.

The chain is built from TRBV13 and TRBJ2-1, with D hard to call. The CDR3 totals 16 residues. Germline V CDR1 and CDR2: PRHDT, FYEKMQ (reference sequence). Trimming cost V 5 bases and J 1 base, with 15 bases left between them. The chain's CDR3 is CASSLSGVGSYNEQFF. The DNA for the CDR3 is TGTGCCAGCAGCCTATCGGGCGTTGGGTCCTACAATGAGCAGTTCTTC. Based on the CDR3 plus reference TRBV13 and TRBJ2-1, the full variable domain is AAGVIQSPRHLIKEKRETATLKCYPIPRHDTVYWYQQGPGQDPQFLISFYEKMQSDKGSIPDRFSAQQFSDYHSELNMSSLELGDSALYFCASSLSGVGSYNEQFFGPGTRLTVL.

The J gene is TRBJ2-1, the V gene TRBV5-6; perhaps TRBD1 as D (6 bases). The CDR3 loop spans 13 amino acids. The germline V and J ends were trimmed by 4 bases and 6 bases, with 11 bases remaining between them. Per the germline V gene, CDR1 is SGHDT and CDR2 is YYEEEE. CDR3 in amino acids: CASSQDRRNEQFF. CDR3 DNA sequence: TGTGCCAGCAGCCAGGACAGACGCAATGAGCAGTTCTTC.

This clone was seen a few times. J is TRBJ2-7 and V is TRBV29-1; no reliable D call. The germline V gene encodes CDR1 SQVTM and CDR2 ANQGSEA. Trimming stripped 6 bases from V and 0 bases from J, with 9 bases between. The CDR3 totals 12 residues. CDR3 DNA sequence: TGCAGCGTGGCCTGGGTCTCCTACGAGCAGTACTTC. Protein sequence: CSVAWVSYEQYF.

The gene calls are TRBV5-6 and TRBJ2-3, with D perhaps TRBD1 (6 bases). Trimming removed 0 bases at V and 3 bases at J, with 11 bases between. Germline CDR1 is SGHDT and CDR2 is YYEEEE. The length of the CDR3 is 15 residues. The CDR3 DNA follows: TGTGCCAGCAGCTTGGGAAACAGGGAAACAGATACGCAGTATTTT. Translation: CASSLGNRETDTQYF.

J is TRBJ2-6 and V is TRBV19; TRBD1 matches 9 bases. The CDR3 covers 18 residues. Germline lookup yields CDR1 LNHDA and CDR2 SQIVND (reference sequence). Trimming cost V 1 base and J 0 bases; bases outside gene matches: 4. The CDR3 bases are TGTGCCAGTAGTATAGGGATGGACAGGGGCTCTGGGGCCAACGTCCTGACTTTC. Protein sequence: CASSIGMDRGSGANVLTF.

The rearrangement joins TRBV7-2 to TRBJ1-5; maybe TRBD1 (5 bases). CDR1 is SGHTA and CDR2 is FQGNSA in the germline V gene. The CDR3 spans 14 residues. Trimming shortened V by 6 bases and J by 4 bases, and 13 bases separated the two germline ends. The CDR3, as DNA: TGTGCCAGCAGTCGGGACGGGGGTAATCAGCCCCAGCATTTT. Translated, it gives CASSRDGGNQPQHF.

V and J are TRBV15 and TRBJ2-6; possible D gene TRBD2, 6 bases. V lost 1 base to trimming and J lost 0 bases, with 19 bases between them. This CDR3 spans 20 amino acids. CDR1 and CDR2 from the germline V gene are LNHNV and YYDKDF (reference sequence). The CDR3 reads CATSRVRGGSPSSGANVLTF. For the CDR3, the DNA is TGTGCCACCAGCAGAGTCAGAGGAGGGAGCCCGAGCTCTGGGGCCAACGTCCTGACTTTC.

As DNA, the CDR3 is TGTGCCAGCAGCCAGCGGAGAACAGGGAGGAACACTGAAGCTTTCTTT. Amino acids: CASSQRRTGRNTEAFF. V is TRBV7-8 and J is TRBJ1-1; a possible D gene is TRBD1 (6 bases). Germline CDR1 is SGHVS and CDR2 is FQNEAQ. This CDR3 is 16 amino acids long. Trimming stripped 5 bases from V and 1 base from J, with 17 bases between.

This chain joins TRBV6-4 and TRBJ1-5, with D possibly being TRBD1 (6 bases). Germline assignment: CDR1 MRHNA and CDR2 SNTAGT. The CDR3 runs 17 residues. Between the trimmed V and J ends, which lost 10 bases and 0 bases, there was a span of 22 bases. In DNA, the CDR3 is TGTGCCATCGTTGCCTTACAGGGATCTTATAGCAATCAGCCCCAGCATTTT. Translated: CAIVALQGSYSNQPQHF.

The J gene is TRBJ1-2, the V gene TRBV7-2; TRBD1 aligns across 8 bases. J was trimmed by 1 base and V by 5 bases; bases with no gene match: 9. This CDR3 region has 16 residues. Germline lookup yields CDR1 SGHTA and CDR2 FQGNSA. The CDR3 DNA follows: TGTGCCAGCAGCCCGGGACAGGTTTTTTATAACTATGGCTACACCTTC. Its translation is CASSPGQVFYNYGYTF. Full variable domain (missing parts from reference TRBV7-2 and TRBJ1-2): GAGVSQSPSNKVTEKGKDVELRCDPISGHTALYWYRQSLGQGLEFLIYFQGNSAPDKSGLPSDRFSAERTGGSVSTLTIQRTQQEDSAVYLCASSPGQVFYNYGYTFGSGTRLTVV.

This rearrangement joins TRBV25-1 to TRBJ2-2; 9 bases agree with TRBD1. Germline assignment: CDR1 MGHDK and CDR2 SYGVNS. V shed 2 bases and J 12 bases; nucleotides not matched to a gene: 7. There are 14 residues in the CDR3. CDR3 bases: TGTGCCAGCAGTGAAGGGACAGGGTCAAGGCAGCTGTTTTTT. Amino acid sequence: CASSEGTGSRQLFF.

The genes are TRBV6-5 and TRBJ1-2, with 8 nucleotides matching TRBD1. The CDR3 is 16 amino acids. The V gene end was trimmed by 4 bases and the J gene end by 4 bases; junction bases not matched to a gene: 11. Germline loops: CDR1 MNHEY, CDR2 SVGAGI. The CDR3 nucleotides read TGTGCCAGCAGTTTCCAGGGGGCGCGGGACGGCTATGGCTACACCTTC. Protein product: CASSFQGARDGYGYTF.

V and J are TRBV30 and TRBJ1-5; D ambiguous. Germline CDR1 is GTSNPN and CDR2 is SVGIG (reference sequence). V shed 1 base and J shed 6 bases, with 10 bases lying between them. The CDR3 is made up of 13 amino acids. The CDR3 region has the DNA TGTGCCTGGAGTGAGGACCAAATTCAGCCCCAGCATTTT. This gives the protein CAWSEDQIQPQHF.

The chain is built from TRBV6-6 and TRBJ2-4, with a possible D match to TRBD2 (6 bases). V was cut by 2 bases and J by 6 bases, with 11 bases left in between. The CDR3 is 14 residues long. Germline V gives CDR1 MNHNY, CDR2 SVGAGI (reference sequence). The CDR3: CASSYRTGGNIQYF. The CDR3, as DNA: TGTGCCAGCAGTTACCGGACCGGGGGAAACATTCAGTACTTC.

The gene calls are TRBV29-1 and TRBJ2-5; weak D call: TRBD1 (6 bases). CDR1 is SQVTM and CDR2 is ANQGSEA in the germline V gene. The CDR3 is made up of 15 amino acids. V was trimmed by 4 bases and J by 5 bases, leaving 20 bases between them. CDR3 sequence: CSVAVQHRAGETQYF. The CDR3 DNA reads as TGCAGCGTTGCAGTGCAGCACAGGGCCGGGGAGACCCAGTACTTC.

The V gene is TRBV30, the J gene TRBJ2-3; the match to TRBD2 covers 8 bases. V lost 0 bases and J lost 2; bases outside the gene matches: 4. CDR1 is GTSNPN and CDR2 is SVGIG in the germline V gene (reference sequence). There are 15 residues in the CDR3. CDR3 nucleotide sequence: TGTGCCTGGAGTGTAATTAGCGGGGACACAGATACGCAGTATTTT. Its translation: CAWSVISGDTDTQYF.

The chain is built from TRBV4-2 and TRBJ2-6; D ambiguous. V lost 0 bases and J lost 4, with 19 bases in between. Per the germline V gene, CDR1 is LGHNA and CDR2 is YNFKEQ. There are 19 residues in the CDR3. The CDR3 nucleotides are TGTGCCAGCAGCCAAGAAGGGCTCCCAGGCGGATCCGGGGCCAACGTCCTGACTTTC. Protein sequence: CASSQEGLPGGSGANVLTF.

The gene calls are TRBV6-5 and TRBJ2-1; 11 bases agree with TRBD2. The V segment lost 4 bases and the J segment 14 bases; nucleotides outside the gene matches: 4. CDR3 size: 12 residues. The V gene's germline CDR1 is MNHEY and CDR2 SVGAGI. The CDR3 here is CASSSTSGVEFF. DNA of the CDR3: TGTGCCAGCAGTTCGACTAGCGGGGTGGAGTTCTTC.

A remark on this clone: A read error may account for a junction end that differs from germline. The chain recombines TRBV7-2 with TRBJ2-5; weak D call: TRBD1 (6 bases). Per the germline V gene, CDR1 is SGHTA and CDR2 is FQGNSA. There are 16 residues in the CDR3. The CDR3 bases are TGTGCCAGCAGCCTAGCCTCAGGACAGCCCCAAGAGACCCAGTACTTC. Protein: CASSLASGQPQETQYF.

Written as DNA, the CDR3 is TGTGCCAGCAAAGACGGCAGGGCCGGTGAAAAACTGTTTTTT. It yields the protein CASKDGRAGEKLFF. V gene TRBV6-5 combines with J gene TRBJ1-4; D may be TRBD1 (5 bases). Germline lookup yields CDR1 MNHEY and CDR2 SVGAGI. The CDR3 has 14 amino acids. Trimming took 7 bases from V and 7 from J, leaving 16 bases between them.